This T cell receptor (beta chain) appears in the sequencing data of a study of T cells in Graves' hyperthyroidism and ophthalmopathy. Looking at the study overall: Peripheral blood was drawn at first diagnosis, prior to all treatment.

Uncontrolled infections, other autoimmune diseases, pregnancy or lactation led to exclusion of patients. Study-wide findings and caveats: Blood shared most expanded thyroid clonotypes above 0.001.

CDR3 length: 12 amino acids. V lost 7 bases to trimming and J lost 4 bases; unmatched junction nucleotides: 4. CDR1 SNHLY and CDR2 FYNNEI come from the germline V gene. Template material for amplifying TCR beta CDR3 regions consisted of RNA transcripts. TCR CDR3 regions were first amplified by RT-PCR with HTBI primers. MiXCR, run by TCRdb on the multiplex PCR reads, gives a single entry per CDR3 protein. The sample includes around 620,000 distinct CDR3 sequences, 14% of them seen just once. This clonotype was seen at least ten times. The antigen is unknown. This chain joins TRBV2 and TRBJ2-7, with 7 nucleotides matching TRBD2. This clonotype was obtained from a woman aged 18-29 years with Graves' ophthalmopathy. The sample was blood. For the CDR3, the DNA is TGTGCCAGCAATAGACTAGCTTACGAGCAGTACTTC. Amino acids: CASNRLAYEQYF. Combining the CDR3 with reference TRBV2 and TRBJ2-7 gives the whole variable domain EPEVTQTPSHQVTQMGQEVILRCVPISNHLYFYWYRQILGQKVEFLVSFYNNEISEKSEIFDDQFSVERPDGSNFTLKIRSTKLEDSAMYFCASNRLAYEQYFGPGTRLTVT.